These 32 T cell receptor beta chains came from one sample sequenced in a study of blood T cell repertoires in COVID-19. Measured with immunoSEQ multiplex PCR; TCRdb has only the in-frame clones, and not every one. The data contain under 550,000 clones, roughly 89% of them singletons. The sample consisted of peripheral blood. The receptor source for this set is a man aged 18 to 29 with COVID-19, enrolled during active disease.

The chain combines TRBV6-1 with TRBJ2-6; D is perhaps TRBD2 (6 bases). V lost 2 bases to trimming and J lost 0 bases, with 14 bases between them. CDR1 is MNHNS and CDR2 is SASEGT in the germline V gene. CDR3 length: 18 amino acids. As DNA, the CDR3 is TGTGCCAGCAGTGAAATGGGGACTCGTAGCTCTGGGGCCAACGTCCTGACTTTC. It specifies CASSEMGTRSSGANVLTF.

The rearrangement joins TRBV11-3 to TRBJ2-2; 11 bases are shared with TRBD1. The CDR3 loop spans 16 amino acids. The V gene's germline CDR1 is SGHNT and CDR2 YENEEA. After removal of 6 bases from V and 6 bases from J, the junction contained 9 bases not matched to a gene. The CDR3 nucleotides read TGTGCCAGCAGACGCGGACAGGGGGCGCTCCCCGGGGAGCTGTTTTTT. This codes for CASRRGQGALPGELFF.

This chain joins TRBV6-5 and TRBJ2-7, with a tentative D call TRBD1 (7 bases). The V end was cut by 6 bases, the J end by 6 bases, with 21 bases between. The V gene's germline CDR1 is MNHEY and CDR2 SVGAGI. This CDR3 region has 15 residues. DNA of the CDR3: TGTGCCAGCAGCGCGGGGAGGACAGGTTCGGTCGAGCAGTACTTC. It yields the protein CASSAGRTGSVEQYF.

V is TRBV7-3 and J is TRBJ2-7, with D possibly matching TRBD2 (6 bases). V lost 6 bases and J 1 base, leaving 16 bases between the germline ends. CDR1 is SGHTA, CDR2 FQGTGA, per germline. This CDR3 is built from 15 residues. The CDR3 nucleotides are TGTGCCAGCAGTCCTCTTGGAGGGAGTTCCTACGAGCAGTACTTC. It specifies CASSPLGGSSYEQYF.

The chain carries TRBV6-6 and TRBJ2-1, with TRBD2 matching 12 bases. V lost 8 bases and J lost 7; bases outside the gene matches: 6. Germline CDR1 is MNHNY and CDR2 is SVGAGI (reference sequence). The CDR3 spans 14 residues. CDR3 loop: CASAQTSGRNEQFF. The CDR3, as DNA: TGTGCCAGCGCCCAGACTAGCGGGAGAAATGAGCAGTTCTTC.

The V and J genes are TRBV2 and TRBJ2-1; D is perhaps TRBD1 (6 bases). CDR3 size: 13 residues. Per germline, CDR1 SNHLY and CDR2 FYNNEI. CDR3 DNA sequence: TGTGGGGGGCAGAGTGGAACCTACAATGAGCAGTTCTTC. The encoded protein is CGGQSGTYNEQFF.

V and J are TRBV11-2 and TRBJ2-3; 9 bases map to TRBD2. V gave up 2 bases and J gave up 8 bases; unmatched junction bases: 11. Germline V gives CDR1 SGHAT, CDR2 FQNNGV. The CDR3 contains 16 residues. The CDR3 region is CASSLLASGTSGTQYF. CDR3 bases: TGTGCCAGCAGCTTACTGGCTAGCGGGACTTCGGGTACGCAGTATTTT.

This clone has a single count. V usage is TRBV5-1 and J usage is TRBJ2-1, with TRBD1 matching 9 bases. J was trimmed by 5 bases and V by 0 bases; bases with no gene match: 3. Germline V gene data show CDR1 as SGHRS and CDR2 as YFSETQ. The length of the CDR3 is 15 residues. The CDR3 spells CASSLGTGGHNEQFF. The CDR3 coding sequence is TGCGCCAGCAGCTTGGGTACAGGGGGCCACAATGAGCAGTTCTTC.

This clone turned up a few times. The chain links TRBV7-2 to TRBJ2-3; 8 positions match TRBD2. The germline CDR1 and CDR2 sequences are SGHTA and FQGNSA. The V segment lost 3 bases and the J segment 4 bases; nucleotides outside the gene matches: 12. This CDR3 has 17 amino acids. In DNA form, the CDR3 reads TGTGCCAGCAGCTTCGTTAATTCGGGAGGGCCAGCAGATACGCAGTATTTT. It is translated as CASSFVNSGGPADTQYF.

This chain links TRBV28 with TRBJ2-2, with TRBD1 identical over 8 bases. CDR1 MDHEN and CDR2 SYDVKM come from the germline V gene. CDR3 length equals 16 residues. V shed 1 base and J 1 base; nucleotides not matched to a gene: 2. The CDR3 spells CASSLLGTGNTGELFF. CDR3 in DNA: TGTGCCAGCAGTTTATTGGGGACAGGGAACACCGGGGAGCTGTTTTTT.

The rearrangement joins TRBV5-4 to TRBJ2-7; D gene ambiguous. The CDR3 covers 14 residues. The V end lost 0 bases, the J end lost 5 bases, and 12 bases lay between the germline ends. From germline, CDR1 is SGHNT and CDR2 YYREEE (reference sequence). CDR3 bases: TGTGCCAGCAGCTTGGGCGGAGTTGGAAACGAGCAGTACTTC. Its protein product is CASSLGGVGNEQYF.

This clone was observed a few times. V usage is TRBV29-1 and J usage is TRBJ2-2; possible D gene TRBD1, 6 bases. The germline gives CDR1 SQVTM, CDR2 ANQGSEA. Trimming pared 5 bases from V and 6 bases from J, leaving 13 bases between. This CDR3 has 13 amino acids. The CDR3 is CSVSPGHPGELFF. The CDR3 nucleotides are TGCAGCGTTTCTCCGGGACACCCCGGGGAGCTGTTTTTT.

The chain joins TRBV11-1 to TRBJ1-2; 9 bases are shared with TRBD1. The V segment lost 1 base and the J segment 6 bases; nucleotides outside the gene matches: 3. The germline gives CDR1 SGHAT, CDR2 FQDESV (reference sequence). The CDR3 has 14 amino acids. CDR3 protein: CASSLDRGQDGYTF. The CDR3 DNA reads TGTGCCAGCAGCTTAGACAGGGGGCAGGATGGCTACACCTTC. The variable domain in full, with the rest retrieved from reference TRBV11-1 and TRBJ1-2, is EAEVAQSPRYKITEKSQAVAFWCDPISGHATLYWYRQILGQGPELLVQFQDESVVDDSQLPKDRFSAERLKGVDSTLKIQPAELGDSAMYLCASSLDRGQDGYTFGSGTRLTVV.

This clone is a singleton in its sample. The V gene is TRBV12-5, the J gene TRBJ1-5; weak D call: TRBD1 (5 bases). This CDR3 spans 15 amino acids. Germline V gene lookup returns CDR1 LGHNT and CDR2 FRNRAP. V dropped 5 bases and J dropped 3 bases, with 14 bases sitting between them. CDR3 sequence (DNA): TGTGCTAGTGGTCACCCGACAGCCCACAATCAGCCCCAGCATTTT. It specifies CASGHPTAHNQPQHF.

V usage is TRBV7-8 and J usage is TRBJ2-5; 7 bases map to TRBD2. There are 15 residues in the CDR3. The junction had 6 bases not matched to a gene; V was cut back by 5 bases and J by 0 bases. Looked up from germline, CDR1 is SGHVS and CDR2 is FQNEAQ. The CDR3 DNA is TGTGCCAGCAGCCTGACTAGCTGGTACCAAGAGACCCAGTACTTC. Translated: CASSLTSWYQETQYF.

This clone was seen just once. The V call is TRBV5-4, the J call TRBJ2-3, with a tentative D call TRBD1 (7 bases). The germline gives CDR1 SGHNT, CDR2 YYREEE (reference sequence). V was shortened by 0 bases and J by 3 bases, with 17 bases between the two germline ends. This CDR3 contains 17 residues. The CDR3 sequence: CASSLAGAGGYTDTQYF. In DNA form, the CDR3 reads TGTGCCAGCAGCTTGGCGGGGGCAGGGGGTTATACAGATACGCAGTATTTT.

The chain uses TRBV19 and TRBJ2-1, with 9 bases aligning to TRBD2. The CDR3 runs 13 residues. Germline V gene data show CDR1 as LNHDA and CDR2 as SQIVND (reference sequence). With 11 bases clipped from V and 3 bases from J, the junction kept 5 bases outside the gene matches. As DNA, the CDR3 is TGTGCCGTTTCTAGCGGGAACTACAATGAGCAGTTCTTC. Translating it yields CAVSSGNYNEQFF.

The rearrangement links TRBV11-3 to TRBJ2-3, with 9 bases fitting TRBD1. The J segment lost 6 bases and the V segment lost 4 bases, leaving 5 bases of the junction unmatched. This CDR3 comprises 14 residues. Germline lookup yields CDR1 SGHNT and CDR2 YENEEA. The CDR3 bases are TGTGCCAGCAGCTCGGACAGGGGAGGGGATACGCAGTATTTT. As protein: CASSSDRGGDTQYF.

The V call is TRBV5-1, the J call TRBJ2-1; 14 bases match TRBD2. The CDR3 has 16 amino acids. Looked up from germline, CDR1 is SGHRS and CDR2 is YFSETQ. The junction had 2 bases not matched to a gene; V was cut back by 0 bases and J by 6 bases. CDR3 sequence reads: CASSLGGLAGVNEQFF. In DNA, the CDR3 is TGCGCCAGCAGCTTGGGGGGACTAGCGGGAGTCAATGAGCAGTTCTTC.

The V and J genes are TRBV1 and TRBJ2-3; TRBD2 is the table's D call and was not checked against the DNA. TRBV1 is given as a pseudogene. The CDR3 extends over 18 amino acids. Written as DNA, the CDR3 is TGCACCAGCAGCCAAGATCTGTCTTCTAGCGCTAGCACAGATACGCAGTATTTT. This codes for CTSSQDLSSSASTDTQYF.

This clone was seen only once. The V gene is TRBV11-2, the J gene TRBJ2-2; TRBD2 aligns across 10 bases. In germline, CDR1 is SGHAT, CDR2 FQNNGV. V lost 5 bases, J lost 3 bases, and 3 bases stayed unmatched. The CDR3 sequence is 15 residues long. The CDR3 reads CASSPTSGYTGELFF. CDR3 bases: TGTGCCAGCAGCCCGACTAGCGGGTACACCGGGGAGCTGTTTTTT. Using reference TRBV11-2 and TRBJ2-2 for the parts outside the CDR3, the full variable domain is EAGVAQSPRYKIIEKRQSVAFWCNPISGHATLYWYQQILGQGPKLLIQFQNNGVVDDSQLPKDRFSAERLKGVDSTLKIQPAKLEDSAVYLCASSPTSGYTGELFFGEGSRLTVL.

The chain combines TRBV30 with TRBJ2-3; D uncertain. V lost 7 bases and J lost 4, with 9 bases in between. Germline values: CDR1 GTSNPN, CDR2 SVGIG (reference sequence). This CDR3 spans 11 amino acids. CDR3 residues: CAFGYADTQYF. CDR3 nucleotides: TGTGCCTTCGGGTACGCAGATACGCAGTATTTT.

The chain uses TRBV5-1 and TRBJ2-4; D remains unclear. This CDR3 has 15 amino acids. The V end lost 0 bases, the J end lost 5 bases, and 12 bases lay between the germline ends. Germline CDR1 and CDR2: SGHRS and YFSETQ. The CDR3, as DNA: TGCGCCAGCAGCTTGGGCGGTCCGCTCGAAAACATTCAGTACTTC. Amino acid sequence: CASSLGGPLENIQYF. Together with reference TRBV5-1 and TRBJ2-4, the CDR3 gives the full variable domain: KAGVTQTPRYLIKTRGQQVTLSCSPISGHRSVSWYQQTPGQGLQFLFEYFSETQRNKGNFPGRFSGRQFSNSRSEMNVSTLELGDSALYLCASSLGGPLENIQYFGAGTRLSVL.

The rearrangement joins TRBV5-1 to TRBJ2-5; the D gene is possibly TRBD2 (7 bases). CDR3 size: 14 residues. Trimming pared 5 bases from V and 5 bases from J, leaving 16 bases between. Germline V gene sequence: CDR1 SGHRS, CDR2 YFSETQ. The CDR3 sequence: CASSPLGGRETQYF. As DNA, the CDR3 is TGCGCCAGCAGTCCCCTGGGGGGGCGTGAGACCCAGTACTTC.

CDR3 loop: CASSSVTGADEQYF. CDR3 nucleotides: TGCGCCAGCAGCTCAGTGACAGGAGCTGACGAGCAGTACTTC. The V gene is TRBV5-1, the J gene TRBJ2-7; D perhaps matches TRBD1 (6 bases). CDR3 length: 14 amino acids. The germline V gene has CDR1 SGHRS and CDR2 YFSETQ. Trimming took off 3 bases at V and 5 bases at J, with 15 bases between the two ends.

J is TRBJ1-1 and V is TRBV7-3, with D unclear. Germline V gene sequence: CDR1 SGHTA, CDR2 FQGTGA. This CDR3 comprises 18 residues. V lost 5 bases and J 1 base, leaving 23 bases between the germline ends. As DNA, the CDR3 is TGTGCCAGCAGCGACCCCTCCGAGCCTTCGGGTACGAACACTGAAGCTTTCTTT. Protein sequence: CASSDPSEPSGTNTEAFF.

DNA for the CDR3: TGTGCCAGCAGTGAACAGGGGGCCGGTGAAAAACTGTTTTTT. Protein sequence: CASSEQGAGEKLFF. The gene calls are TRBV6-1 and TRBJ1-4; 8 bases are shared with TRBD1. Germline V gives CDR1 MNHNS, CDR2 SASEGT. The CDR3 totals 14 residues. Unmatched junction bases numbered 3, after V lost 2 bases and J lost 7 bases.

The chain uses TRBV5-1 and TRBJ1-1; no firm D call. CDR1 and CDR2 (germline): SGHRS, YFSETQ. V lost 7 bases and J lost 2, with 9 bases in between. This CDR3 has 12 residues. The CDR3 here is CASYEVNTEAFF. CDR3 bases: TGCGCCAGCTACGAGGTTAACACTGAAGCTTTCTTT. The whole variable domain, remainder taken from reference TRBV5-1 and TRBJ1-1, is KAGVTQTPRYLIKTRGQQVTLSCSPISGHRSVSWYQQTPGQGLQFLFEYFSETQRNKGNFPGRFSGRQFSNSRSEMNVSTLELGDSALYLCASYEVNTEAFFGQGTRLTVV.

This clone was counted only a few times. This sequence joins TRBV4-2 and TRBJ1-5; possibly TRBD1 for D (6 bases). V lost 5 bases to trimming and J lost 5 bases, with 19 bases between them. This CDR3 region has 16 residues. The V gene's germline CDR1 is LGHNA and CDR2 YNFKEQ. CDR3 in DNA: TGTGCCAGCAGCGGATCAATCGGAACAGGGTATCAGCCCCAGCATTTT. Encoded protein: CASSGSIGTGYQPQHF.

V gene TRBV5-1 combines with J gene TRBJ1-6, with TRBD1 matching over 7 bases. The CDR3 has 16 amino acids. Unmatched junction bases numbered 7, after V lost 2 bases and J lost 5 bases. CDR1 SGHRS and CDR2 YFSETQ come from the germline V gene. CDR3 DNA sequence: TGCGCCAGCAGCTTTTCGGGGACAGCCGATAATTCACCCCTCCACTTT. Protein: CASSFSGTADNSPLHF.

The chain combines TRBV3-1 (or the pseudogene TRBV3-2) with TRBJ2-2; weak D call: TRBD1 (6 bases). The V and J ends lost 1 base and 1 base respectively, with 10 bases between them. This CDR3 region has 16 residues. The germline V gene has CDR1 LGHDT and CDR2 YNNKEL (reference sequence). CDR3 sequence reads: CASSQGAQGNTGELFF. The CDR3 coding sequence is TGTGCCAGCAGCCAAGGGGCACAGGGGAACACCGGGGAGCTGTTTTTT.

This chain connects TRBV6-6 to TRBJ2-7; D not certain. The CDR3 sequence is 12 residues long. The germline gives CDR1 MNHNY, CDR2 SVGAGI (reference sequence). The germline V and J ends were trimmed by 2 bases and 3 bases, with 5 bases remaining between them. CDR3 bases: TGTGCCAGCAGTTACGTCAGCTACGAGCAGTACTTC. It translates to CASSYVSYEQYF.